These T cell receptor beta chains were read from a single sample in a study of blood T cell repertoires in COVID-19. Method: immunoSEQ multiplex PCR; TCRdb's copy keeps in-frame clones and lacks some. Of about 150,000 clones listed, around 91% are singletons. The specimen was peripheral blood. These receptor sequences come from a man aged 18 to 29 with COVID-19, enrolled during active disease. CDR3s include the opening cysteine and the closing phenylalanine or tryptophan. The D gene is left open where the match is weak. Only some rows state a clone size, as once, few, many or a class for expanded clones.

D: -
J: TRBJ2-5
size: -
V: TRBV7-8
CDR3: CASSPPLLRGQETQYF
DNA: TGTGCCAGCAGCCCCCCTTTGCTTCGGGGTCAAGAGACCCAGTACTTC

D: TRBD2
J: TRBJ2-7
size: once
V: TRBV7-2
CDR3: CASSLGPSGRRYEQYF
DNA: TGTGCCAGCAGCTTAGGGCCTAGCGGGAGAAGGTACGAGCAGTACTTC

D: -
J: TRBJ1-3
size: -
V: TRBV6-5
CDR3: CASGRGSGNTIYF
DNA: TGTGCCAGCGGCCGGGGCTCTGGAAACACCATATATTTT

D: -
J: TRBJ1-2
size: -
V: TRBV28
CDR3: CASNNARRPANYGYTF
DNA: TGTGCCAGTAACAACGCGAGGCGTCCCGCTAACTATGGCTACACCTTC

D: TRBD1
J: TRBJ1-1
size: -
V: TRBV11-3
CDR3: CASSYGTGSEAFF
DNA: TGTGCCAGCAGCTACGGGACAGGGTCTGAAGCTTTCTTT

D: -
J: TRBJ2-5
size: -
V: TRBV27
CDR3: CASREGRLQYF
DNA: TGTGCCAGCAGGGAGGGAAGACTTCAGTACTTC

D: TRBD1
J: TRBJ1-1
size: -
V: TRBV18
CDR3: CASSPRQGQNTEAFF
DNA: TGTGCCAGCTCACCAAGACAGGGGCAAAACACTGAAGCTTTCTTT

D: TRBD1
J: TRBJ1-5
size: -
V: TRBV27
CDR3: CASSRQGSNQPQHF
DNA: TGTGCCAGCAGTAGACAGGGAAGCAATCAGCCCCAGCATTTT

D: TRBD1
J: TRBJ1-1
size: -
V: TRBV30
CDR3: CAWRGTGRNTEAFF
DNA: TGTGCCTGGAGAGGGACAGGGAGGAACACTGAAGCTTTCTTT

D: TRBD1
J: TRBJ2-7
size: -
V: TRBV11-2
CDR3: CASSFLITGGNEQYF
DNA: TGTGCCAGCAGCTTTTTGATAACAGGGGGCAACGAGCAGTACTTC

D: -
J: TRBJ2-7
size: -
V: TRBV27
CDR3: CASSLSGGGGSNEQYF
DNA: TGTGCCAGCAGTTTATCGGGGGGTGGAGGAAGTAACGAGCAGTACTTC

D: TRBD1
J: TRBJ1-2
size: -
V: TRBV29-1
CDR3: CSVEGTGGIGNGYTF
DNA: TGCAGCGTTGAGGGGACAGGGGGAATCGGGAATGGCTACACCTTC

D: -
J: TRBJ2-3
size: -
V: TRBV4-3
CDR3: CASSQEGLRDTQYF
DNA: TGCGCCAGCAGCCAAGAGGGGCTCAGAGATACGCAGTATTTT

D: -
J: TRBJ2-7
size: -
V: TRBV6-2/TRBV6-3
CDR3: CASSYKQDLDEQYF
DNA: TGTGCCAGCAGTTACAAGCAAGATCTGGACGAGCAGTACTTC

D: TRBD2
J: TRBJ2-2
size: -
V: TRBV28
CDR3: CASSFSGGTNTGELFF
DNA: TGTGCCAGCAGTTTTTCGGGGGGAACGAACACCGGGGAGCTGTTTTTT

D: -
J: TRBJ1-1
size: -
V: TRBV5-5
CDR3: CASSLISGWGTEAFF
DNA: TGTGCCAGCAGCTTGATCTCGGGGTGGGGCACTGAAGCTTTCTTT

D: -
J: TRBJ1-1
size: many
V: TRBV5-1
CDR3: CASSLGTTPTTAFF
DNA: TGCGCCAGCAGCCTCGGGACAACTCCGACGACAGCTTTCTTT

D: TRBD2
J: TRBJ2-7
size: few
V: TRBV10-3
CDR3: CAISEFGLAGVALSYEQYF
DNA: TGTGCCATCAGTGAGTTCGGACTAGCGGGAGTAGCCCTCTCCTACGAGCAGTACTTC

D: TRBD1
J: TRBJ1-2
size: -
V: TRBV15
CDR3: CATSRDRGQGIYGYTF
DNA: TGTGCCACCAGCAGAGATAGAGGACAGGGAATCTATGGCTACACCTTC

D: -
J: TRBJ2-1
size: once
V: TRBV2
CDR3: CASMDPGEQFF
DNA: TGTGCCAGCATGGATCCGGGTGAGCAGTTCTTC

D: TRBD2
J: TRBJ2-7
size: -
V: TRBV5-4
CDR3: CASSRPTSGRSYEQYF
DNA: TGTGCCAGCAGCCGCCCAACTAGCGGGAGAAGCTACGAGCAGTACTTC

D: TRBD2
J: TRBJ2-7
size: -
V: TRBV5-1
CDR3: CASSGGGRVWEQYF
DNA: TGCGCCAGCAGTGGTGGCGGGAGGGTATGGGAGCAGTACTTC

D: -
J: TRBJ1-3
size: -
V: TRBV6-1
CDR3: CASSEPGAGNTIYF
DNA: TGTGCCAGCAGTGAACCAGGGGCTGGAAACACCATATATTTT

D: -
J: TRBJ2-3
size: -
V: TRBV4-3
CDR3: CASSQENSAADTQYF
DNA: TGCGCCAGCAGCCAAGAAAACTCCGCGGCCGATACGCAGTATTTT

D: TRBD2
J: TRBJ2-7
size: -
V: TRBV5-4
CDR3: CASSLDPAGVDEQYF
DNA: TGTGCCAGCAGCTTGGATCCAGCGGGAGTGGACGAGCAGTACTTC

D: TRBD2
J: TRBJ2-1
size: once
V: TRBV3-1/TRBV3-2
CDR3: CASSQALAGVGGNEQFF
DNA: TGTGCCAGCAGCCAGGCGCTAGCGGGAGTAGGTGGCAATGAGCAGTTCTTC

D: TRBD2
J: TRBJ2-1
size: -
V: TRBV9
CDR3: CASSPRLAFEQFF
DNA: TGTGCCAGCAGCCCCCGACTAGCGTTCGAGCAGTTCTTC

D: TRBD1
J: TRBJ2-5
size: -
V: TRBV29-1
CDR3: CSARDRVQETQYF
DNA: TGCAGCGCCCGTGACAGGGTCCAAGAGACCCAGTACTTC

D: TRBD1
J: TRBJ2-3
size: -
V: TRBV7-6
CDR3: CASSPQGHSTDTQYF
DNA: TGTGCCAGCAGCCCACAGGGGCATAGCACAGATACGCAGTATTTT

D: TRBD2
J: TRBJ2-5
size: -
V: TRBV30
CDR3: CAWTGGLVWETQYF
DNA: TGTGCCTGGACCGGGGGACTAGTTTGGGAGACCCAGTACTTC

D: TRBD1
J: TRBJ1-3
size: -
V: TRBV6-6
CDR3: CASSPYSQGANGNTIYF
DNA: TGTGCCAGCAGTCCATATTCACAGGGGGCTAATGGAAACACCATATATTTT

D: TRBD2
J: TRBJ2-1
size: -
V: TRBV7-9
CDR3: CASSRGGGREYNEQFF
DNA: TGTGCCAGCAGCCGAGGGGGCGGGAGGGAATACAATGAGCAGTTCTTC

D: -
J: TRBJ2-4
size: -
V: TRBV3-1/TRBV3-2
CDR3: CASTPGLAKNIQYF
DNA: TGTGCCAGCACCCCCGGGTTAGCCAAAAACATTCAGTACTTC

D: TRBD2
J: TRBJ2-1
size: few
V: TRBV11-2
CDR3: CASSLDLAGQNNEQFF
DNA: TGTGCCAGCAGCTTAGACCTAGCGGGGCAAAACAATGAGCAGTTCTTC

D: TRBD1
J: TRBJ1-5
size: -
V: TRBV28
CDR3: CASRTGTVSNQPQHF
DNA: TGTGCCAGCAGGACCGGGACAGTTAGCAATCAGCCCCAGCATTTT

D: -
J: TRBJ1-5
size: -
V: TRBV4-2
CDR3: CASSQDRGTIQPQHF
DNA: TGTGCCAGCAGCCAAGATCGGGGAACCATACAGCCCCAGCATTTT

D: TRBD2
J: TRBJ2-1
size: -
V: TRBV11-2
CDR3: CASSFGSGPGNEQFF
DNA: TGTGCCAGCAGCTTTGGTAGCGGGCCCGGCAATGAGCAGTTCTTC

D: TRBD1
J: TRBJ2-1
size: -
V: TRBV28
CDR3: CASSLGDRGGNEQFF
DNA: TGTGCCAGCAGTTTGGGTGACAGGGGCGGGAATGAGCAGTTCTTC

D: -
J: TRBJ2-6
size: -
V: TRBV6-4
CDR3: CASSETRASGANVLTF
DNA: TGTGCCAGCAGTGAAACCAGGGCCTCTGGGGCCAACGTCCTGACTTTC

D: TRBD2
J: TRBJ2-2
size: -
V: TRBV15
CDR3: CATSRVGASGGRFTGELFF
DNA: TGTGCCACCAGCAGAGTTGGAGCCAGCGGGGGCCGTTTCACCGGGGAGCTGTTTTTT

D: TRBD2
J: TRBJ2-1
size: -
V: TRBV6-2/TRBV6-3
CDR3: CASGRLADYNEQFF
DNA: TGTGCCAGCGGCCGACTAGCGGATTACAATGAGCAGTTCTTC

D: TRBD1
J: TRBJ1-3
size: -
V: TRBV27
CDR3: CASRTGAGNTIYF
DNA: TGTGCCAGCAGAACAGGGGCGGGAAACACCATATATTTT

D: TRBD2
J: TRBJ2-5
size: -
V: TRBV27
CDR3: CASRPESGSPPRTQYF
DNA: TGTGCCAGCAGACCTGAAAGCGGGAGTCCGCCAAGGACCCAGTACTTC

D: -
J: TRBJ1-6
size: -
V: TRBV4-1
CDR3: CASSQGGHGLSLPSSYNSPLHF
DNA: TGCGCCAGCAGCCAAGGGGGGCATGGACTGAGCCTTCCAAGCTCCTATAATTCACCCCTCCACTTT

D: TRBD1
J: TRBJ2-7
size: -
V: TRBV7-9
CDR3: CASSLPFFAGQGFPEQYF
DNA: TGTGCCAGCAGCTTACCATTCTTTGCCGGACAGGGGTTCCCCGAGCAGTACTTC

D: -
J: TRBJ1-6
size: -
V: TRBV28
CDR3: CASSLWGGRGRNSPLHF
DNA: TGTGCCAGCAGTTTATGGGGAGGTAGGGGTCGGAATTCACCCCTCCACTTT

D: -
J: TRBJ1-3
size: -
V: TRBV20-1
CDR3: CSASLPTQGAGNTIYF
DNA: TGCAGTGCTAGTCTGCCCACCCAGGGCGCTGGAAACACCATATATTTT